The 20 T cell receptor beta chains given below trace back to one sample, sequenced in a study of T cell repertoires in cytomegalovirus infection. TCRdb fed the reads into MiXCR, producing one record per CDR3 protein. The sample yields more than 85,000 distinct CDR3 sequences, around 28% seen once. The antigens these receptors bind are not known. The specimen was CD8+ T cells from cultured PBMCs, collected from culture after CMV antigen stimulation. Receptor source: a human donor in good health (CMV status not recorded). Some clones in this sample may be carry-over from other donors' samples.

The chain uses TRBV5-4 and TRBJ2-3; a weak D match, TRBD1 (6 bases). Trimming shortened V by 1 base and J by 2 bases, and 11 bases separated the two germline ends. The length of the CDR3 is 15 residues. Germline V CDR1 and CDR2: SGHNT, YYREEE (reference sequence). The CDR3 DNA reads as TGTGCCAGCAGCTTGATCGGGACATACACAGATACGCAGTATTTT. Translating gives CASSLIGTYTDTQYF. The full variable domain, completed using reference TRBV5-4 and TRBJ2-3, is ETGVTQSPTHLIKTRGQQVTLRCSSQSGHNTVSWYQQALGQGPQFIFQYYREEENGRGNFPPRFSGLQFPNYSSELNVNALELDDSALYLCASSLIGTYTDTQYFGPGTRLTVL.

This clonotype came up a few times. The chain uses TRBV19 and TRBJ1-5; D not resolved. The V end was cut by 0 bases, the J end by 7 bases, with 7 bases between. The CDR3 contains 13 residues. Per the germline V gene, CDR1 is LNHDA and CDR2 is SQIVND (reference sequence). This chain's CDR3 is CASSIEGWQPQHF. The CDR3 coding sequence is TGTGCCAGTAGTATAGAAGGATGGCAGCCCCAGCATTTT.

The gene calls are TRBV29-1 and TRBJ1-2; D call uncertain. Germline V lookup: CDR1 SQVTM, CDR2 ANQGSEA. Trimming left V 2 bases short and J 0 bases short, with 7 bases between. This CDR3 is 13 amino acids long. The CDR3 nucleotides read TGCAGCGTTGAACGGGCAGCTAACTATGGCTACACCTTC. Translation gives CSVERAANYGYTF.

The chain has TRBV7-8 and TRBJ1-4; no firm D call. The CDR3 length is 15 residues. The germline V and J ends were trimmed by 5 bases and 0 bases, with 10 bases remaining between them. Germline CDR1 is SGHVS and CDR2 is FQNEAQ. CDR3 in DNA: TGTGCCAGCAGCCACACCAGCGCAACTAATGAAAAACTGTTTTTT. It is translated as CASSHTSATNEKLFF.

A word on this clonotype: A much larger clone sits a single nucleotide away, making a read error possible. In DNA, the CDR3 is TGTGCCAGCAACTATACGACAGAGAACACTGAAGCTTTCTTT. Protein product: CASNYTTENTEAFF. The chain combines TRBV5-6 with TRBJ1-1; perhaps TRBD1 as D (5 bases). The CDR3 consists of 14 residues. Germline loops: CDR1 SGHDT, CDR2 YYEEEE. V lost 6 bases, J lost 1 base, and 13 bases lay in between.

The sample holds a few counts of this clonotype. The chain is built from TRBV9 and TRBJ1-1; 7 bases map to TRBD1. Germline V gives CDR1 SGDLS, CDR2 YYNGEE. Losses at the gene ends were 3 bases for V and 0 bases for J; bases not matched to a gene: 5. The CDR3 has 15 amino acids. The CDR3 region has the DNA TGTGCCAGCAGCGAAAGACAGGGCATGAACACTGAAGCTTTCTTT. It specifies CASSERQGMNTEAFF.

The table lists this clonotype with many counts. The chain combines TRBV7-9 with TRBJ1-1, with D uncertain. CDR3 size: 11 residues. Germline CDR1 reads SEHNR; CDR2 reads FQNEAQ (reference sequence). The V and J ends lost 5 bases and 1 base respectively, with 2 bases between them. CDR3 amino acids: CASSRNTEAFF. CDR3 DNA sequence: TGTGCCAGCAGCCGGAACACTGAAGCTTTCTTT.

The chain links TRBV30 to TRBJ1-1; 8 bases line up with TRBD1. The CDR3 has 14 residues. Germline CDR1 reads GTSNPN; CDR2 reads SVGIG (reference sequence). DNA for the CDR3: TGTGCGTACGAACAAGGACAGGGCCAAGCTGAAGCTTTCTTT. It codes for CAYEQGQGQAEAFF.

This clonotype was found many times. For the CDR3, the DNA is TGTGCCAGCAGTTACGATGCAGATACGCAGTATTTT. It translates to CASSYDADTQYF. The chain joins TRBV6-6 to TRBJ2-3; D is uncertain. CDR1 and CDR2 (germline): MNHNY, SVGAGI (reference sequence). The V end lost 2 bases, the J end lost 4 bases, and 4 bases lay between the germline ends. The CDR3 totals 12 residues.

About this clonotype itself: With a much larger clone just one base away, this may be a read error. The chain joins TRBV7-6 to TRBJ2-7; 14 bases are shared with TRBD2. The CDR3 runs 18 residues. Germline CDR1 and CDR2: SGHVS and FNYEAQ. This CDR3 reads CASSLGTSGGPYPYKQYF. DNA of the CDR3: TGTGCCAGCAGCTTAGGGACTAGCGGGGGGCCCTACCCCTACAAGCAGTACTTC.

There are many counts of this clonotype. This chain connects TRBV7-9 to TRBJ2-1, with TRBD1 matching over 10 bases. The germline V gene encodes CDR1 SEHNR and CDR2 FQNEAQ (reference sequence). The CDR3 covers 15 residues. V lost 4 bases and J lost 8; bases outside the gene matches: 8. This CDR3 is CASSSLGTGDHEQFF. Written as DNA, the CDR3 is TGTGCCAGCAGCTCGCTCGGGACAGGGGACCATGAGCAGTTCTTC.

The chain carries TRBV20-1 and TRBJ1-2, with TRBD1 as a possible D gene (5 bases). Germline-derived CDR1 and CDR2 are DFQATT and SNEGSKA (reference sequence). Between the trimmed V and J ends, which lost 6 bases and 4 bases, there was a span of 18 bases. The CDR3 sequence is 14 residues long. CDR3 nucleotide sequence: TGCAGTGCCAAGTGGGGGGGAAGGGTCTATGGCTACACCTTC. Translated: CSAKWGGRVYGYTF.

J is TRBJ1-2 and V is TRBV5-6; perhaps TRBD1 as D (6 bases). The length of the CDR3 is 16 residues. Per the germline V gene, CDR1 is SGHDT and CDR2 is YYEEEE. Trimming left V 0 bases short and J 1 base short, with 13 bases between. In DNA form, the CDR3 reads TGTGCCAGCAGCTTGGTCCGGGACACTTATAACTATGGCTACACCTTC. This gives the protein CASSLVRDTYNYGYTF.

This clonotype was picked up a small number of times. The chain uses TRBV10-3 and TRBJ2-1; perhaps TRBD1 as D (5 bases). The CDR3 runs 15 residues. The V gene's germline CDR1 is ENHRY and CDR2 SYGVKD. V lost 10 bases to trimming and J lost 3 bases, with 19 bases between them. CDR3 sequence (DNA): TGTGCCACCTGGCGTGGGGCCGATTACTACAATGAGCAGTTCTTC. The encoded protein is CATWRGADYYNEQFF.

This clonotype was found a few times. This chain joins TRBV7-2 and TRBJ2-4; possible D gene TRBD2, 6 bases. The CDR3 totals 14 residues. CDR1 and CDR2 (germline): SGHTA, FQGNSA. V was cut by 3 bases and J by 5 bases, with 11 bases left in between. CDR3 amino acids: CASSFLGGQNIQYF. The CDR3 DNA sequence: TGTGCCAGCAGCTTCTTGGGGGGTCAAAACATTCAGTACTTC.

The CDR3 sequence is CASSIGTAYNEQFF. CDR3 DNA sequence: TGTGCCAGTAGTATTGGGACTGCATACAATGAGCAGTTCTTC. The genes are TRBV19 and TRBJ2-1; a weak D match, TRBD2 (6 bases). V was clipped by 3 bases and J by 4 bases, with 10 bases between them. The CDR3 covers 14 residues. Germline V gene lookup returns CDR1 LNHDA and CDR2 SQIVND (reference sequence).

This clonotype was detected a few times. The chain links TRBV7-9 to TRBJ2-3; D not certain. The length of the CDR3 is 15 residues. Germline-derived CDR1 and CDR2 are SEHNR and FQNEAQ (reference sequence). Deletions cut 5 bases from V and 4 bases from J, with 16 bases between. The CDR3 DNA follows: TGTGCCAGCAGCCCCATTGTGGAGAGAGCAGATACGCAGTATTTT. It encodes CASSPIVERADTQYF.

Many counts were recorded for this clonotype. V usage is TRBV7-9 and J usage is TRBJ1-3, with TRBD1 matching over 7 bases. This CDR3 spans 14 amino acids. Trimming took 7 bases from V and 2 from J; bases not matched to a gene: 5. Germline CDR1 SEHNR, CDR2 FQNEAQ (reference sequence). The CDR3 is CASTLGTAGNTIYF. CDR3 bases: TGTGCCAGCACCTTGGGGACAGCTGGAAACACCATATATTTT.

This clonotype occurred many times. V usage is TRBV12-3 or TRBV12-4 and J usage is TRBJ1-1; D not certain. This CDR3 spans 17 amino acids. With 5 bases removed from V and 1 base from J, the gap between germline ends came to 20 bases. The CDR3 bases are TGTGCCAGCAGTCCCCGCTTCGGGCAGGCCAGGAACACTGAAGCTTTCTTT. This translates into CASSPRFGQARNTEAFF.

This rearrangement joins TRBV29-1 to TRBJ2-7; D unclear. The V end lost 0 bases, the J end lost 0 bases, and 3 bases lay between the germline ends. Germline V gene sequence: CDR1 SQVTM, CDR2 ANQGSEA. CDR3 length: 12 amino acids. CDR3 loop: CSVEESSYEQYF. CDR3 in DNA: TGCAGCGTTGAAGAGTCCTCCTACGAGCAGTACTTC.